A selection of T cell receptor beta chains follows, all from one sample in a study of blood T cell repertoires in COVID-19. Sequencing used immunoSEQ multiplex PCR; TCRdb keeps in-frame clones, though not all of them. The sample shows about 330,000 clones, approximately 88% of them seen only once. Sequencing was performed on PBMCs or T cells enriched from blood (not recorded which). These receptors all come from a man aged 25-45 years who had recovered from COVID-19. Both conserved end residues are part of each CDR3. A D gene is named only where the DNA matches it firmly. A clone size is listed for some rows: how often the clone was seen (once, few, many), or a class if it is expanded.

CDR3 protein: CASRTPGANTIYF; CDR3 DNA: TGTGCCAGCAGGACGCCAGGGGCAAACACCATATATTTT; J gene: TRBJ1-3; V gene: TRBV12-3/TRBV12-4; D gene: .; clone size: .
CDR3 protein: CATSRGGQGSHEQYF; CDR3 DNA: TGTGCCACCAGCAGAGGCGGACAGGGGAGTCACGAGCAGTACTTC; J gene: TRBJ2-7; V gene: TRBV15; D gene: TRBD1; clone size: .
CDR3 protein: CASSSGTGGNQPQHF; CDR3 DNA: TGTGCCAGCAGCTCCGGGACAGGTGGGAATCAGCCCCAGCATTTT; J gene: TRBJ1-5; V gene: TRBV3-1/TRBV3-2; D gene: TRBD1; clone size: .
CDR3 protein: CAWRGQGNYEQYF; CDR3 DNA: TGTGCCTGGAGAGGGCAGGGAAACTACGAGCAGTACTTC; J gene: TRBJ2-7; V gene: TRBV30; D gene: .; clone size: once
CDR3 protein: CASSSYRDSNSPLHF; CDR3 DNA: TGCGCCAGCAGCTCTTACAGGGATTCGAATTCACCCCTCCACTTT; J gene: TRBJ1-6; V gene: TRBV5-1; D gene: .; clone size: .
CDR3 protein: CASSDRDQPQHF; CDR3 DNA: TGTGCCAGCAGTGACAGGGATCAGCCCCAGCATTTT; J gene: TRBJ1-5; V gene: TRBV12-3/TRBV12-4; D gene: TRBD1; clone size: .
CDR3 protein: CASSQVTGGWDEQYF; CDR3 DNA: TGCGCCAGCAGCCAAGTAACGGGGGGTTGGGACGAGCAGTACTTC; J gene: TRBJ2-7; V gene: TRBV4-1; D gene: TRBD2; clone size: .
CDR3 protein: CASSQGGAVEKLFF; CDR3 DNA: TGTGCCAGCAGCCAAGGGGGCGCCGTTGAAAAACTGTTTTTT; J gene: TRBJ1-4; V gene: TRBV13; D gene: TRBD1; clone size: .
CDR3 protein: CASSLQVVEQFF; CDR3 DNA: TGTGCCAGCAGCTTACAGGTTGTTGAGCAGTTCTTC; J gene: TRBJ2-1; V gene: TRBV7-9; D gene: .; clone size: .
CDR3 protein: CASSQESSSGAEGTQYF; CDR3 DNA: TGTGCCAGCAGCCAAGAGAGTAGTAGCGGGGCTGAAGGGACCCAGTACTTC; J gene: TRBJ2-5; V gene: TRBV3-1/TRBV3-2; D gene: TRBD2; clone size: .
CDR3 protein: CAWSAKNIQYF; CDR3 DNA: TGTGCCTGGAGTGCTAAAAACATTCAGTACTTC; J gene: TRBJ2-4; V gene: TRBV30; D gene: .; clone size: .
CDR3 protein: CASLGGQIYGYTF; CDR3 DNA: TGCGCCAGCCTTGGCGGGCAGATCTATGGCTACACCTTC; J gene: TRBJ1-2; V gene: TRBV10-2; D gene: .; clone size: .
CDR3 protein: CAISNRGNTEAFF; CDR3 DNA: TGTGCCATCAGCAACAGGGGAAACACTGAAGCTTTCTTT; J gene: TRBJ1-1; V gene: TRBV10-3; D gene: TRBD1; clone size: .
CDR3 protein: CASSHSSSYNEQFF; CDR3 DNA: TGTGCCAGCTCCCACTCAAGCTCCTACAATGAGCAGTTCTTC; J gene: TRBJ2-1; V gene: TRBV9; D gene: .; clone size: .
CDR3 protein: CASSFGQEANVLTF; CDR3 DNA: TGTGCCAGCAGCTTTGGACAGGAGGCCAACGTCCTGACTTTC; J gene: TRBJ2-6; V gene: TRBV11-2; D gene: TRBD1; clone size: once
CDR3 protein: CASSPYGTGGKAFF; CDR3 DNA: TGTGCCAGCAGCCCATATGGGACAGGGGGGAAAGCTTTCTTT; J gene: TRBJ1-1; V gene: TRBV3-1/TRBV3-2; D gene: TRBD1; clone size: .
CDR3 protein: CASSPYGTGGYEQYF; CDR3 DNA: TGTGCCAGCAGCCCGTATGGGACAGGGGGCTACGAGCAGTACTTC; J gene: TRBJ2-7; V gene: TRBV6-5; D gene: TRBD1; clone size: .
CDR3 protein: CASSPGQGYTEAFF; CDR3 DNA: TGTGCCAGCTCACCGGGACAGGGGTACACTGAAGCTTTCTTT; J gene: TRBJ1-1; V gene: TRBV18; D gene: TRBD1; clone size: once
CDR3 protein: CASFTGGSWFF; CDR3 DNA: TGTGCCAGCTTCACAGGGGGCAGTTGGTTCTTC; J gene: TRBJ2-1; V gene: TRBV6-1; D gene: TRBD1; clone size: .
CDR3 protein: CSVVFALRQGAEQYF; CDR3 DNA: TGCAGCGTTGTTTTCGCGCTACGACAGGGGGCCGAGCAGTACTTC; J gene: TRBJ2-7; V gene: TRBV29-1; D gene: TRBD1; clone size: .
CDR3 protein: CASSLVAGDYEQYF; CDR3 DNA: TGTGCCAGCAGCTTAGTGGCAGGCGACTACGAGCAGTACTTC; J gene: TRBJ2-7; V gene: TRBV7-2; D gene: .; clone size: .
CDR3 protein: CASSLGQGHTAEAFF; CDR3 DNA: TGTGCCAGCAGCTTAGGACAGGGTCATACGGCTGAAGCTTTCTTT; J gene: TRBJ1-1; V gene: TRBV7-9; D gene: TRBD1; clone size: .